Here is one T cell receptor (beta chain) with its context. Its antigen is not identified. This specimen belongs to a study of cytomegalovirus exposure and HLA in healthy donors. Across the whole study: The Caucasian-associated ancestry cluster contained 65% to 85% of the roughly 390 genotyped donors. Overall study results and limits: Most subjects had HLA-A and HLA-B alleles reportedly predicted accurately by TCR beta sequences.

This CDR3 has 16 amino acids. Per germline, CDR1 SGHDN and CDR2 FVKESK. The germline V and J ends were trimmed by 3 bases and 0 bases, with 14 bases remaining between them. A multiplex PCR was run with 60 Vbeta primers and 13 Jbeta primers. This table comes from immunoSEQ multiplex PCR, and its TCRdb copy is limited to in-frame clones, with some not included. The repertoire holds some 200,000 clones, with about three quarters as singletons. The genes are TRBV14 and TRBJ1-1; no firm D call. Input material: PBMCs. This TCR derives from a man aged 18-30 years in good health and CMV-seronegative. The CDR3 protein is CASSQPVASMNTEAFF. Written as DNA, the CDR3 is TGTGCCAGCAGCCAGCCGGTTGCGAGTATGAACACTGAAGCTTTCTTT.